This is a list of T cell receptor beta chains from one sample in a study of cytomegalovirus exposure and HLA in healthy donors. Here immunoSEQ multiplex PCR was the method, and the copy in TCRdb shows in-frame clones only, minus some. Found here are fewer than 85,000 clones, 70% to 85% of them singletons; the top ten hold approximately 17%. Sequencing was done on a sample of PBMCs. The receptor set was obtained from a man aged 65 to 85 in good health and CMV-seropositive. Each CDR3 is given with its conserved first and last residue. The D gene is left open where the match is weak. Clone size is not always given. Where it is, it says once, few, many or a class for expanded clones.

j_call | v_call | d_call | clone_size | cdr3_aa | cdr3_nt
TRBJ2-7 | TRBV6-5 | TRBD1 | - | CASSQGVWGDEQYF | TGTGCCAGCAGTCAGGGGGTTTGGGGAGACGAGCAGTACTTC
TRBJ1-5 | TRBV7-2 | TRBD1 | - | CASSLTGQDNQPQHF | TGTGCCAGCAGCTTAACGGGACAGGACAATCAGCCCCAGCATTTT
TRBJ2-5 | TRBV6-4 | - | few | CALAGAPKETQYF | TGTGCCCTGGCGGGGGCTCCTAAGGAGACCCAGTACTTC
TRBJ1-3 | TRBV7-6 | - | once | CASSLESGPAGNTIYF | TGTGCCAGCAGCTTAGAGTCAGGGCCGGCCGGAAACACCATATATTTT
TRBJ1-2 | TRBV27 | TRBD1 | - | CASSGTATNYGYTF | TGTGCCAGCAGCGGGACAGCTACTAACTATGGCTACACCTTC
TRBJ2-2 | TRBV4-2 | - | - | CASSERRVGELFF | TGTGCCAGCAGCGAAAGAAGAGTTGGGGAGCTGTTTTTT
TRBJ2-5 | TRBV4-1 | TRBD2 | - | CASSQDRGGGTQYF | TGCGCCAGCAGCCAAGATAGGGGCGGGGGGACCCAGTACTTC
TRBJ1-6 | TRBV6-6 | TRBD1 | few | CASSTGDRVVNSPLHF | TGTGCCAGCAGCACCGGAGACAGGGTGGTGAATTCACCCCTCCACTTT
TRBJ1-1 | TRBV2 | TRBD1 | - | CASSGGQINTEAFF | TGCGCCAGCAGTGGGGGACAGATTAACACTGAAGCTTTCTTT
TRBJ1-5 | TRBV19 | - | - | CATSQGELSQPQHF | TGTGCCACAAGTCAAGGAGAGTTGAGTCAGCCCCAGCATTTT
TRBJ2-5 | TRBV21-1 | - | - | CASSKGAGAQETQYF | TGTGCCAGCAGCAAAGGAGCGGGGGCCCAAGAGACCCAGTACTTC
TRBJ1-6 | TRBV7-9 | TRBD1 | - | CASSFGQAAVSPLHF | TGTGCCAGCAGCTTCGGACAGGCAGCCGTGTCACCCCTCCACTTT
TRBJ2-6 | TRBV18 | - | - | CASSPMADSDVLTF | TGTGCCAGCTCACCAATGGCAGACTCGGATGTCCTGACTTTC
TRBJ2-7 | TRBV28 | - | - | CASSLFDSAYEQYF | TGTGCCAGCAGTTTATTTGACAGCGCCTACGAGCAGTACTTC
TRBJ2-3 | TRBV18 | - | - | CASSPTTHDRSTDTQYF | TGTGCCAGCTCACCAACAACCCACGACAGGTCCACAGATACGCAGTATTTT
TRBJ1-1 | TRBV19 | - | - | CASSISGDTEAFF | TGTGCCAGTAGTATATCTGGAGACACTGAAGCTTTCTTT
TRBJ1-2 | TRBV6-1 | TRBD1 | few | CASRPQGAGGYTF | TGTGCCAGCAGACCGCAGGGGGCAGGTGGCTACACCTTC
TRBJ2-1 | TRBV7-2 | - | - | CASSGGGRVVNEQFF | TGTGCCAGCAGCGGGGGGGGCCGAGTAGTTAATGAGCAGTTCTTC
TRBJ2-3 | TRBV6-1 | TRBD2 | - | CASKKRETDTQYF | TGTGCCAGCAAGAAGCGGGAGACAGATACGCAGTATTTT
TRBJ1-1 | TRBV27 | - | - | CASRMGGYTEAFF | TGTGCCAGCAGGATGGGGGGGTACACTGAAGCTTTCTTT
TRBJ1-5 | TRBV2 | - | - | CASNQDTGEPQHF | TGTGCCAGCAACCAAGACACTGGCGAGCCCCAGCATTTT
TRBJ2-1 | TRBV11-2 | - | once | CASSLGPRLNNEQFF | TGTGCCAGCAGCTTAGGGCCCAGGTTGAACAATGAGCAGTTCTTC
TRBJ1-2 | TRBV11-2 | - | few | CASSTQSGGAYGYTF | TGTGCCAGCAGCACTCAATCGGGGGGTGCCTATGGCTACACCTTC
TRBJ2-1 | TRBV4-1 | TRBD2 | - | CASSPRTSGRGDEQFF | TGCGCCAGCAGCCCGAGGACTAGCGGGAGGGGGGATGAGCAGTTCTTC
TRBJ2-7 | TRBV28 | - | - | CASSLSSEQYF | TGTGCCAGCAGTTTGAGTTCAGAGCAGTACTTC
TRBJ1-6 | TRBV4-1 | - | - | CASSQDGAEYNSPLHF | TGCGCCAGCAGCCAAGATGGGGCGGAGTATAATTCACCCCTCCACTTT
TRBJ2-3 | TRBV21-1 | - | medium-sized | CASSKLRDRVTDTQYF | TGTGCCAGCAGCAAACTCCGGGACAGGGTTACAGATACGCAGTATTTT
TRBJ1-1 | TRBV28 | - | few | CASSLRSTEAFF | TGTGCCAGCAGTTTACGGAGTACTGAAGCTTTCTTT
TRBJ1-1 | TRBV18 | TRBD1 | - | CASSASGQGGDTEAFF | TGTGCCAGCTCAGCGTCGGGACAGGGAGGCGACACTGAAGCTTTCTTT
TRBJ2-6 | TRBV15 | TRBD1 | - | CATSRAQGASPGANVLTF | TGTGCCACCAGCAGAGCACAGGGGGCTTCCCCTGGGGCCAACGTCCTGACTTTC
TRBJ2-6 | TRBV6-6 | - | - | CASLGGLSGANVLTF | TGTGCCAGCCTAGGGGGTCTCTCTGGGGCCAACGTCCTGACTTTC
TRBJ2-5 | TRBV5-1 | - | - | CASTDSQETQYF | TGCGCCAGCACGGACTCGCAAGAGACCCAGTACTTC
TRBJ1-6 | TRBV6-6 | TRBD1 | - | CASSLGQGGSPLHF | TGTGCCAGCAGTCTGGGACAGGGGGGTTCACCCCTCCACTTT
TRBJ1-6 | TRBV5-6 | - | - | CASSLQGTLTPLHF | TGTGCCAGCAGCTTGCAGGGCACACTTACCCCCCTCCACTTT
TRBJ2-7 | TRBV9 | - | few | CASSAGIRGPAEQYF | TGTGCCAGCAGCGCCGGGATCAGGGGTCCAGCCGAGCAGTACTTC